The 25 T cell receptor beta chains given below trace back to one sample, sequenced in a study of blood T cell repertoires in COVID-19. The repertoire was sequenced with immunoSEQ multiplex PCR; TCRdb's copy has only in-frame clones and lacks some. The repertoire holds 230,000 or so clones, 84% seen once, with about 2.3% in the top ten. Sequencing input: peripheral blood. The source is a man aged 35 to 55 who had recovered from COVID-19.

CDR3 protein: CASSREGMNTEAFF. The DNA for the CDR3 is TGTGCCAGCAGTCGGGAGGGTATGAACACTGAAGCTTTCTTT. The chain couples TRBV2 to TRBJ1-1, with no clear D. The CDR3 spans 14 residues. Germline values: CDR1 SNHLY, CDR2 FYNNEI. V lost 5 bases to trimming and J lost 0 bases, with 10 bases between them.

The chain is built from TRBV12-3 or TRBV12-4 and TRBJ1-2; a weak D match, TRBD1 (6 bases). This CDR3 spans 13 amino acids. V dropped 8 bases and J dropped 4 bases, with 14 bases sitting between them. The CDR3 nucleotides are TGTGCCAGCGGAAGGGGCAGGGGCTATGGCTACACCTTC. Translating it yields CASGRGRGYGYTF.

This clone was seen only once. V gene TRBV5-5 combines with J gene TRBJ2-7; D is uncertain. Per germline, CDR1 SGHKS and CDR2 YYEKEE (reference sequence). This CDR3 is 13 amino acids long. V lost 1 base and J lost 6, with 11 bases in between. Here the CDR3 DNA reads TGTGCCAGCAGCTTGAATGTCCGAGGCGAGCAGTACTTC. Residues: CASSLNVRGEQYF.

The chain recombines TRBV7-2 with TRBJ1-1; no clear D gene. The CDR3 totals 14 residues. Germline CDR1 SGHTA, CDR2 FQGNSA. The V end was cut by 1 base, the J end by 6 bases, with 12 bases between. CDR3 nucleotides: TGTGCCAGCAGCTTAGGGGCCGAGAGGGCTGAAGCTTTCTTT. Protein sequence: CASSLGAERAEAFF.

J is TRBJ2-7 and V is TRBV4-1, with 10 bases lining up with TRBD1. The germline V gene has CDR1 MGHRA and CDR2 YSYEKL. V shed 5 bases, J shed 3 bases, and the junction held 7 bases outside the gene matches. The CDR3 totals 15 residues. CDR3 bases: TGCGCCAGCAGCGCACCGGGACAGGGGATCTACGAGCAGTACTTC. Translated, it gives CASSAPGQGIYEQYF.

This chain connects TRBV27 to TRBJ1-2; 7 nucleotides match TRBD1. The junction had 3 bases not matched to a gene; V was cut back by 5 bases and J by 0 bases. Per the germline V gene, CDR1 is MNHEY and CDR2 is SMNVEV (reference sequence). This CDR3 has 14 residues. The CDR3 is CASSKGTANYGYTF. In DNA, the CDR3 is TGTGCCAGCAGTAAAGGGACAGCTAACTATGGCTACACCTTC.

The chain is built from TRBV4-3 and TRBJ2-7; 9 bases map to TRBD2. The V gene end was trimmed by 0 bases and the J gene end by 2 bases; junction bases not matched to a gene: 8. Germline-derived CDR1 and CDR2 are LGHNA and YSLEER. The CDR3 length is 17 residues. The DNA of the CDR3 is TGCGCCAGCAGCCAAGAAATCCCGACTAGCGGCCCCTACGAGCAGTACTTC. This sequence encodes CASSQEIPTSGPYEQYF.

CDR3 loop: CASQLAGGPDTQYF. In DNA form, the CDR3 reads TGTGCCAGTCAACTAGCGGGAGGTCCAGATACGCAGTATTTT. V usage is TRBV5-5 and J usage is TRBJ2-3; 12 bases are shared with TRBD2. V trimming: 8 bases; J trimming: 4 bases; junction bases outside the gene matches: 5. CDR1 is SGHKS, CDR2 YYEKEE, per germline (reference sequence). The length of the CDR3 is 14 residues.

J is TRBJ1-5 and V is TRBV10-1; D is perhaps TRBD1 (6 bases). The CDR3 runs to 13 residues. V was pared by 4 bases and J by 4 bases, with 8 bases between. The germline gives CDR1 WNHNN, CDR2 SYGVQD (reference sequence). The CDR3 DNA reads TGCGCCAGCAGTGGCACAGGGAATCAGCCCCAGCATTTT. It specifies CASSGTGNQPQHF.

The chain combines TRBV11-2 with TRBJ2-5; no firm D call. Germline V gene sequence: CDR1 SGHAT, CDR2 FQNNGV. V was cut by 3 bases and J by 5 bases, with 16 bases left in between. This CDR3 region has 15 residues. The CDR3 region is CASSFVGQFGETQYF. CDR3 DNA: TGTGCCAGCAGCTTCGTAGGTCAGTTCGGGGAGACCCAGTACTTC. The full variable domain, its missing parts supplied by reference TRBV11-2 and TRBJ2-5, is EAGVAQSPRYKIIEKRQSVAFWCNPISGHATLYWYQQILGQGPKLLIQFQNNGVVDDSQLPKDRFSAERLKGVDSTLKIQPAKLEDSAVYLCASSFVGQFGETQYFGPGTRLLVL.

The chain has TRBV19 and TRBJ1-2; 9 bases are a match to TRBD1. J gave up 8 bases and V 1 base, and 17 bases lay outside the gene matches. Germline-derived CDR1 and CDR2 are LNHDA and SQIVND (reference sequence). The CDR3 totals 18 residues. The CDR3 DNA reads as TGTGCCAGTAGTATAGTCTATCTCTGGGGGGGGACAGGGCACGGCTACACCTTC. It yields the protein CASSIVYLWGGTGHGYTF.

The V gene is TRBV10-3, the J gene TRBJ1-1; D perhaps matches TRBD1 (5 bases). Germline-derived CDR1 and CDR2 are ENHRY and SYGVKD. The V end lost 2 bases, the J end lost 7 bases, and 17 bases lay between the germline ends. The CDR3 loop spans 15 amino acids. CDR3 sequence: CAISEEGGVPYEAFF. CDR3 nucleotide sequence: TGTGCCATCAGTGAGGAAGGAGGGGTCCCATATGAAGCTTTCTTT.

As to this clone: This sample includes further DNA sequences coding for the same CDR3. This rearrangement joins TRBV19 to TRBJ1-5; a possible D gene is TRBD1 (6 bases). CDR1 LNHDA and CDR2 SQIVND come from the germline V gene (reference sequence). The CDR3 sequence is 15 residues long. Deletions cut 3 bases from V and 4 bases from J, with 13 bases between. The CDR3 loop is CASSIVAGANQPQHF. CDR3 bases: TGTGCCAGTAGTATTGTTGCAGGGGCAAATCAGCCCCAGCATTTT. The full variable domain, rest sourced from reference TRBV19 and TRBJ1-5, is DGGITQSPKYLFRKEGQNVTLSCEQNLNHDAMYWYRQDPGQGLRLIYYSQIVNDFQKGDIAEGYSVSREKKESFPLTVTSAQKNPTAFYLCASSIVAGANQPQHFGDGTRLSIL.

The chain uses TRBV5-8 and TRBJ2-3, with a possible D match to TRBD1 (6 bases). Deletions cut 0 bases from V and 7 bases from J, with 12 bases between. Germline CDR1 is SGHTS and CDR2 is YDEGEE. The CDR3 consists of 14 residues. The CDR3 region has the DNA TGTGCCAGCAGCTTGGGGAGAGGGGGATATACGCAGTATTTT. Its translation: CASSLGRGGYTQYF.

The chain has TRBV2 and TRBJ2-7; 9 bases map to TRBD2. The V gene end was trimmed by 5 bases and the J gene end by 6 bases; junction bases not matched to a gene: 5. Germline CDR1 and CDR2: SNHLY and FYNNEI. The CDR3 sequence is 13 residues long. The CDR3 here is CASSLGLASEQYF. The CDR3 DNA is TGTGCCAGCAGTTTGGGACTAGCCAGCGAGCAGTACTTC.

This sequence joins TRBV27 and TRBJ2-3; 10 bases line up with TRBD2. The length of the CDR3 is 15 residues. Germline-derived CDR1 and CDR2 are MNHEY and SMNVEV (reference sequence). Germline trimming cut 5 bases from V and 5 bases from J; bases unmatched to any gene: 7. In DNA form, the CDR3 reads TGTGCCAGCAGTCCCCTAGCGGGAGCTGGAGATACGCAGTATTTT. Its translation is CASSPLAGAGDTQYF.

The chain is built from TRBV19 and TRBJ1-5; D remains unclear. The length of the CDR3 is 12 residues. The germline V gene has CDR1 LNHDA and CDR2 SQIVND (reference sequence). The V gene lost 1 base and the J gene lost 6 bases, with 4 bases spanning the gap. The CDR3 sequence is CASSIGAQPQHF. CDR3 DNA sequence: TGTGCCAGTAGTATAGGCGCTCAGCCCCAGCATTTT.

This rearrangement joins TRBV5-4 to TRBJ2-2, with 7 bases identical to TRBD1. V shed 0 bases and J 6 bases; nucleotides not matched to a gene: 5. The V gene's germline CDR1 is SGHNT and CDR2 YYREEE (reference sequence). The CDR3 is 15 amino acids. The CDR3 region is CASSLAKGASGELFF. CDR3 nucleotides: TGTGCCAGCAGCTTGGCAAAGGGGGCGTCCGGGGAGCTGTTTTTT.

The rearrangement joins TRBV19 to TRBJ1-1; D gene uncertain. The ends were cut back, 7 bases at V and 4 bases at J, with 16 bases in the middle. Germline V gene lookup returns CDR1 LNHDA and CDR2 SQIVND (reference sequence). This CDR3 contains 14 residues. DNA of the CDR3: TGTGCCAGTACTCCGCTTCGGGAGGGCACTGAAGCTTTCTTT. Protein: CASTPLREGTEAFF.

This chain's CDR3 is CASSLHSGANVLTF. DNA of the CDR3: TGTGCCAGCAGTTTACACTCTGGGGCCAACGTCCTGACTTTC. The chain combines TRBV27 with TRBJ2-6, with no clear D. Deletions cut 2 bases from V and 0 bases from J, with 2 bases between. This CDR3 is 14 amino acids long. Germline V CDR1 and CDR2: MNHEY, SMNVEV (reference sequence).

As DNA, the CDR3 is TGCGCCAGCAGCTTGAGGGCGGGAGGTAGCACCGGGGAGCTGTTTTTT. This gives the protein CASSLRAGGSTGELFF. The chain links TRBV5-1 to TRBJ2-2; 8 nucleotides line up with TRBD2. Germline trimming cut 1 base from V and 4 bases from J; bases unmatched to any gene: 6. The CDR3 spans 16 residues. Looked up from germline, CDR1 is SGHRS and CDR2 is YFSETQ.

The genes are TRBV7-2 and TRBJ2-3, with 8 bases fitting TRBD2. The CDR3 runs 17 residues. Germline CDR1 and CDR2: SGHTA and FQGNSA. Trimming cost V 0 bases and J 4 bases; bases outside gene matches: 9. Here the CDR3 reads CASSLALSGSRADTQYF. The CDR3 DNA is TGTGCCAGCAGCTTAGCGCTGAGCGGGAGTAGGGCAGATACGCAGTATTTT.

This clone came up a few times. V is TRBV18 and J is TRBJ1-5; D may be TRBD1 (5 bases). Germline V gene sequence: CDR1 KGHSH, CDR2 LQKENI. Trimming removed 2 bases from V and 3 bases from J, with 14 bases in between. The CDR3 sequence is 16 residues long. As DNA, the CDR3 is TGTGCCAGCTCACCAATGGGGGGAGCCCCCAATCAGCCCCAGCATTTT. Its protein is CASSPMGGAPNQPQHF.

V gene TRBV6-2 or TRBV6-3 combines with J gene TRBJ1-2; D may be TRBD1 (6 bases). The CDR3 length is 18 residues. Germline V CDR1 and CDR2: MNHEY, SVGEGT. V was shortened by 2 bases and J by 0 bases, with 19 bases between the two germline ends. CDR3 nucleotide sequence: TGTGCCAGCAGTTACCCAGCGGCGGGGGCCCCCACTAACTATGGCTACACCTTC. It specifies CASSYPAAGAPTNYGYTF.

The V call is TRBV5-5, the J call TRBJ1-5, with D tentatively TRBD1 (6 bases). The CDR3 sequence is 16 residues long. Per germline, CDR1 SGHKS and CDR2 YYEKEE (reference sequence). The V gene lost 4 bases and the J gene lost 4 bases, with 18 bases spanning the gap. The CDR3 sequence is CASSAVGANVNQPQHF. CDR3 DNA sequence: TGTGCCAGCAGCGCTGTGGGGGCTAACGTTAATCAGCCCCAGCATTTT.